These 4 T cell receptor beta chains originate from one sample sequenced in a study of T cell responses to AZD1222 COVID-19 vaccine. This table comes from immunoSEQ multiplex PCR, and its TCRdb copy is limited to in-frame clones, with some not included. The sample shows about 73,000 clones, about 91% of them seen only once. The sample in question was peripheral blood, obtained on day 0 of AZD1222 vaccination. Receptors were obtained from an adult in good health.

Sample share makes this clone hyperexpanded. The chain employs TRBV11-1 and TRBJ1-5, with 8 nucleotides matching TRBD1. The length of the CDR3 is 15 residues. With 5 bases clipped from V and 5 bases from J, the junction kept 8 bases outside the gene matches. Looked up from germline, CDR1 is SGHAT and CDR2 is FQDESV (reference sequence). CDR3 protein: CASSQGTGGDQPQHF. Written as DNA, the CDR3 is TGTGCCAGCAGCCAAGGGACAGGCGGCGATCAGCCCCAGCATTTT.

The chain has TRBV5-5 and TRBJ2-1; TRBD1 is a possible D gene (5 bases). This CDR3 has 15 residues. Germline V gene data show CDR1 as SGHKS and CDR2 as YYEKEE (reference sequence). Trimming removed 4 bases at V and 5 bases at J, with 16 bases between. In nucleotides, the CDR3 is TGTGCCAGCAGCCCCAACCTAGACAGAGACAATGAGCAGTTCTTC. Amino acid sequence: CASSPNLDRDNEQFF.

The J gene is TRBJ1-5, the V gene TRBV5-4, with a possible D match to TRBD1 (5 bases). Trimming removed 3 bases from V and 3 bases from J, with 19 bases in between. CDR1 is SGHNT, CDR2 YYREEE, per germline (reference sequence). There are 17 residues in the CDR3. This CDR3 reads CASSSRGRVTLNQPQHF. CDR3 nucleotides: TGTGCCAGCAGCTCCCGGGGGAGGGTTACCCTCAATCAGCCCCAGCATTTT.

This chain's CDR3 is CASSPTWETGELFF. As DNA, the CDR3 is TGTGCCAGCAGTCCAACCTGGGAGACCGGGGAGCTGTTTTTT. The chain is built from TRBV6-5 and TRBJ2-2, with D tentatively TRBD2 (5 bases). Germline V CDR1 and CDR2: MNHEY, SVGAGI. Between the trimmed V and J ends, which lost 5 bases and 5 bases, there was a span of 12 bases. The CDR3 runs 14 residues.